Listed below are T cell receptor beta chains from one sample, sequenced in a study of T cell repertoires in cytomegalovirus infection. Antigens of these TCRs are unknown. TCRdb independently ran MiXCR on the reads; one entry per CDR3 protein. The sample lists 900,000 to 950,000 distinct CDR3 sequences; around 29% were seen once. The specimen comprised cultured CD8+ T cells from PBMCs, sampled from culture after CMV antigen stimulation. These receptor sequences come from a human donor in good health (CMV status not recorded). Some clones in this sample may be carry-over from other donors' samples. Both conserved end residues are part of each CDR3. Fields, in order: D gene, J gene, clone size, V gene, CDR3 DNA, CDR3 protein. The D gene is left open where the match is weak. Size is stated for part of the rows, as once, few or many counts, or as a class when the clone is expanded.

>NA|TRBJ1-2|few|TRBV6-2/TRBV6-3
TGTGCCAGCCTAAGTTCGGAGGAAAACTATGGCTACACCTTC
CASLSSEENYGYTF
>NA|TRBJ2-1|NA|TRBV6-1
TGTGCCAGCAGTGAAGCGCTAGGGTGGAATCCCGGGGAAAATGAGCAGTTCTTC
CASSEALGWNPGENEQFF
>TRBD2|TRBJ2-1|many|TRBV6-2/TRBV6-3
TGTGCCAGCAGCCACGGCGTTAGCGGGGGGAGAGACAATGAGCAGTTCTTC
CASSHGVSGGRDNEQFF
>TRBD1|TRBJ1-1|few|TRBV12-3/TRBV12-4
TGTGCCAGCAGTACCGGGACAGTGGGGCCGAACACTGAAGCTTTCTTT
CASSTGTVGPNTEAFF
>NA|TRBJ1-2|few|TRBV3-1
TGTGCCAGCAGCCAAAAAAAACGCTCTAACTATGGCTACACCTTC
CASSQKKRSNYGYTF
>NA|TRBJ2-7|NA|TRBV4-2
TGTGCCAGCAGCCAAGCAATTAAAGACGAGCAGTACTTC
CASSQAIKDEQYF
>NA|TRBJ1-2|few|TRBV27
TGTGCCAGCAGTTATGGGATGAGTAACTATGGCTACACCTTC
CASSYGMSNYGYTF
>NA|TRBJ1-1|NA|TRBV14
TGTGCCAGCAGCCAAGAACCGCGGAAGGCAGGCTTCATGAACACTGAAGCTTTCTTT
CASSQEPRKAGFMNTEAFF
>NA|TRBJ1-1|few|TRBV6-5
TGTGCCAGCAGTCCGGTCGTTTGGGAGAACACTGAAGCTTTCTTT
CASSPVVWENTEAFF
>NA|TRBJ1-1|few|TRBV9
TGTGCCAGCAGCGGAACACTGATCCGGACTGAAGCTTTCTTT
CASSGTLIRTEAFF
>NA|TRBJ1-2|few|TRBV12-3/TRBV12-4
TGTGCCAGCAGTACCGCTCGGAGCTACACCTTC
CASSTARSYTF
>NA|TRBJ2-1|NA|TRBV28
TGTGCCAGCAGTTTACACAGCAATGAGCAGTTCTTC
CASSLHSNEQFF
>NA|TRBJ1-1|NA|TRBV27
TGTGCCAGCAGTTTATCGGTGGGGCCGAACACTGAAGCTTTCTTT
CASSLSVGPNTEAFF
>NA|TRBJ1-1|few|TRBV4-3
TGCGCCAGCAGCCAAGAGTTATACACTGAAGCTTTCTTT
CASSQELYTEAFF
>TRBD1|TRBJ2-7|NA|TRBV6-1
TGTGCCAGCAGTCCCGGGACAGGGGAGGACGAGCAGTACTTC
CASSPGTGEDEQYF
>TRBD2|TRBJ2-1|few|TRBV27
TGTGCCAGCAGTTTAGATGGACTAGCGGGGGTGAGCTCCTATAATGAGCAGTTCTTC
CASSLDGLAGVSSYNEQFF
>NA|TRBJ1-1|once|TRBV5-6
TGTGCCAGCAGCTTGCCGGTACCGAACACTGAAGCTTTCTTT
CASSLPVPNTEAFF
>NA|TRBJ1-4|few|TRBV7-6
TGTGCCAGCAGCTTACTTGGGGCCAGTGAAAAACTGTTTTTT
CASSLLGASEKLFF
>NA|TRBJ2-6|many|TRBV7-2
TGTGCCAGCAGGCACGGAGGCTATGGGGCCAACGTCCTGACTTTC
CASRHGGYGANVLTF
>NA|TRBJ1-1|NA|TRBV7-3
TGTGCCAGCAGCTTGACAGAACGGATTATGAGCACTGAAGCTTTCTTT
CASSLTERIMSTEAFF
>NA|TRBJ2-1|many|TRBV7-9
TGTGCCAGCAGCTTACTTCGGGACTTCCCTTATTTGTCCTACAATGAGCAGTTCTTC
CASSLLRDFPYLSYNEQFF
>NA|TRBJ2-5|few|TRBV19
TGTGCCAGTAATACAGGATTCCAAGAGACCCAGTACTTC
CASNTGFQETQYF
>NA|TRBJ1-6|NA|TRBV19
TGTGCCAGTAGTATCGTGGGGCAGGGGAATTCACCCCTCCACTTT
CASSIVGQGNSPLHF
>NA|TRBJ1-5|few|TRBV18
TGTGCCAGCTCACCAGTCCGGGAAAAGAGGCTCTATAGCAATCAGCCCCAGCATTTT
CASSPVREKRLYSNQPQHF
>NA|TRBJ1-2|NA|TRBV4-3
TGCGCCAGCAGCCAAGTAAGGGCCGATTATGGCTACACCTTC
CASSQVRADYGYTF
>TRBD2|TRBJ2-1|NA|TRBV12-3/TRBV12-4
TGTGCCAGCAGTTTAGCGATGGGACTAGCGGACTACAATGAGCAGTTCTTC
CASSLAMGLADYNEQFF
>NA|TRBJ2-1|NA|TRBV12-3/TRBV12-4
TGTGCCAGCAGTCTCTTAGTCCGGGACGAAAAGTTCTTC
CASSLLVRDEKFF
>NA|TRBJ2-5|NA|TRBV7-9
TGTGCCAGCAGCTTAAAGGCTCCCTCCCAAGAGACCCAGTACTTC
CASSLKAPSQETQYF